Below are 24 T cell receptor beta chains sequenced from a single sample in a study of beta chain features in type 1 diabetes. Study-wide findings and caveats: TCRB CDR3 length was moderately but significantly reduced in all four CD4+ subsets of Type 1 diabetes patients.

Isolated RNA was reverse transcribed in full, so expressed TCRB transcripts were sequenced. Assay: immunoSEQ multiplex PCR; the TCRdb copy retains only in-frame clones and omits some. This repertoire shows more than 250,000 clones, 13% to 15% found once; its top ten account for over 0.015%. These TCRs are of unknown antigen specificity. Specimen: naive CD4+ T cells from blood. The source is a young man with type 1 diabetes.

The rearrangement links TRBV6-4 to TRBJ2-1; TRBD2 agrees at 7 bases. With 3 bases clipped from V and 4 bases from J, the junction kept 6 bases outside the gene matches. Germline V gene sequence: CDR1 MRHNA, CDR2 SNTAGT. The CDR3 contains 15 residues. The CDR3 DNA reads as TGTGCCAGCAGTGAGGAACTAGCGCAATACAATGAGCAGTTCTTC. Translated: CASSEELAQYNEQFF.

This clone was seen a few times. For the CDR3, the DNA is TGTGCCTGGATGACGACAGAGTTCCACCAAGAGACCCAGTACTTC. The encoded protein is CAWMTTEFHQETQYF. The rearrangement links TRBV30 to TRBJ2-5; D is perhaps TRBD1 (5 bases). The germline V gene encodes CDR1 GTSNPN and CDR2 SVGIG (reference sequence). The CDR3 length is 15 residues. Trimming stripped 4 bases from V and 0 bases from J, with 15 bases between.

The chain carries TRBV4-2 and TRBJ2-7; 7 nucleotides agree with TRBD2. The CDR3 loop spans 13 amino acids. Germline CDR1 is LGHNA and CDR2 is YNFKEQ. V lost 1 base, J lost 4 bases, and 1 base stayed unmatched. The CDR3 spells CASSQGTSYEQYF. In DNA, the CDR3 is TGTGCCAGCAGCCAAGGGACTAGTTACGAGCAGTACTTC.

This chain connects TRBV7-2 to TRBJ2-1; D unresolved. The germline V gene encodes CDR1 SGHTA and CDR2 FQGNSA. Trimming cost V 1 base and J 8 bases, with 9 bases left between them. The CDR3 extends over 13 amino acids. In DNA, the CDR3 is TGTGCCAGCAGCTTAGGTGTGTATGATGAGCAGTTCTTC. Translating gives CASSLGVYDEQFF.

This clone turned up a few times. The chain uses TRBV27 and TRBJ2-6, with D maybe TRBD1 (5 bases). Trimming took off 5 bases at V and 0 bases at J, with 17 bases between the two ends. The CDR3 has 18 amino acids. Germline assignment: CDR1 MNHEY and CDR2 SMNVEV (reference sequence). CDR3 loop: CASSLLSDSSSGANVLTF. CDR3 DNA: TGTGCCAGCAGTCTACTATCTGACAGTAGCTCTGGGGCCAACGTCCTGACTTTC.

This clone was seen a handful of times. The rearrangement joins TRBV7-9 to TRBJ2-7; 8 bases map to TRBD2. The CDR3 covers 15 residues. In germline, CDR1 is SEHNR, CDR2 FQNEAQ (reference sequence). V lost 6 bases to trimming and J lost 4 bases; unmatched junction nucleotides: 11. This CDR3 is CASRGTSTLGYEQYF. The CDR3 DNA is TGTGCCAGCAGGGGGACTAGTACCCTGGGGTACGAGCAGTACTTC.

The CDR3 sequence is CASSRRDGFPTGANVLTF. The DNA for the CDR3 is TGCGCCAGCAGCAGGCGGGACGGCTTTCCTACGGGGGCCAACGTCCTGACTTTC. V usage is TRBV4-1 and J usage is TRBJ2-6; tentative D call: TRBD2 (6 bases). The length of the CDR3 is 18 residues. Per the germline V gene, CDR1 is MGHRA and CDR2 is YSYEKL. The V and J ends lost 5 bases and 4 bases respectively, with 21 bases between them.

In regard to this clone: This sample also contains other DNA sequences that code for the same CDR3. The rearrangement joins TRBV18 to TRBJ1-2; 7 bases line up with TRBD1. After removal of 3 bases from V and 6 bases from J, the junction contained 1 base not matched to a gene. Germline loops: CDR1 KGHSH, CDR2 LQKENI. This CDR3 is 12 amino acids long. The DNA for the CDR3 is TGTGCCAGCTCACCTGACAGGGATGGCTACACCTTC. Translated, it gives CASSPDRDGYTF.

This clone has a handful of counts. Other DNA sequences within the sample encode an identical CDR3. The DNA of the CDR3 is TGCAGTGCTACGGGGGGCTACGAGCAGTACTTC. Its translation is CSATGGYEQYF. J is TRBJ2-7 and V is TRBV20-1; 7 bases match TRBD2. The junction had 0 bases not matched to a gene; V was cut back by 4 bases and J by 3 bases. Looked up from germline, CDR1 is DFQATT and CDR2 is SNEGSKA (reference sequence). This CDR3 comprises 11 residues.

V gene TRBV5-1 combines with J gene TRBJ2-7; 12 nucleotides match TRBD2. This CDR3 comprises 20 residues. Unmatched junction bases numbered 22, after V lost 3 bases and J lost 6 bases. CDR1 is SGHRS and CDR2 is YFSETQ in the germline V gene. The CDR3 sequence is CASSWRPLAGGPTSPFEQYF. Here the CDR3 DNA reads TGCGCCAGCAGCTGGAGGCCCCTAGCGGGAGGGCCAACCTCCCCGTTCGAGCAGTACTTC.

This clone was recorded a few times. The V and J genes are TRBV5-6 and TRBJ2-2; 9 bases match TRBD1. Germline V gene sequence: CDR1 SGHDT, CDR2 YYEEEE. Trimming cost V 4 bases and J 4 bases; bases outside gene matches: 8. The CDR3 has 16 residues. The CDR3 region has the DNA TGTGCCAGCAGCAACAACAGGGGGCGCAGCACCGGGGAGCTGTTTTTT. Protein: CASSNNRGRSTGELFF.

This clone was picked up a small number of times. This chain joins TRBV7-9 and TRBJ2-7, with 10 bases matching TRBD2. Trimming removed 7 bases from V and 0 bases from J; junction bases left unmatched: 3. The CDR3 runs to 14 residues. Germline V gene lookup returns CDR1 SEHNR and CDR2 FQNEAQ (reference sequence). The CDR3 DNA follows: TGTGCCAGCACCCCTAGCGGGAGCTCCTACGAGCAGTACTTC. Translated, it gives CASTPSGSSYEQYF.

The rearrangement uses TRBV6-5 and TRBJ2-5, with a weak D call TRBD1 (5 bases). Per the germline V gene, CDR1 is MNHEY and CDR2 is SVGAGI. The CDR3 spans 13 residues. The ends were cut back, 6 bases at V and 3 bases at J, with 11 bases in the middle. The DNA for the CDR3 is TGTGCCAGCAGCGGACACACCGAAGAGACCCAGTACTTC. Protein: CASSGHTEETQYF.

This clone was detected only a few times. As DNA, the CDR3 is TGTGCCAGCAGCCAACTAGCGGGAGTAATCTACGAGCAGTACTTC. Amino acids: CASSQLAGVIYEQYF. V gene TRBV7-9 combines with J gene TRBJ2-7; TRBD2 aligns across 11 bases. V shed 5 bases, J shed 3 bases, and the junction held 6 bases outside the gene matches. The length of the CDR3 is 15 residues. Germline lookup yields CDR1 SEHNR and CDR2 FQNEAQ (reference sequence).

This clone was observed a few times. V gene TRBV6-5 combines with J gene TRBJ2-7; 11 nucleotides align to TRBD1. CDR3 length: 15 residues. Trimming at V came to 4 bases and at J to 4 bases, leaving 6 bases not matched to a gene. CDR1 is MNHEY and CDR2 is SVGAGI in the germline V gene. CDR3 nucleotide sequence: TGTGCCAGCAGTTCGGACAGGGGGCTTATTTACGAGCAGTACTTC. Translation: CASSSDRGLIYEQYF.

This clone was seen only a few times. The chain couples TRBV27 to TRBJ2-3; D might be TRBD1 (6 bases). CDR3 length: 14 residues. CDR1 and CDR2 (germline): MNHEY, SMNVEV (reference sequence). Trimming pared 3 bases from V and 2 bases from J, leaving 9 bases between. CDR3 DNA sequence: TGTGCCAGCAGTTTTCAGGGGAACACAGATACGCAGTATTTT. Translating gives CASSFQGNTDTQYF.

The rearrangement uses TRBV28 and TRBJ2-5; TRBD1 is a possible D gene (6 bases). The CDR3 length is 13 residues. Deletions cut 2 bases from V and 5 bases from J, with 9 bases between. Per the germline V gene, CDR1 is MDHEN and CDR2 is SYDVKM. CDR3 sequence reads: CASSLRQAETQYF. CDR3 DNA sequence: TGTGCCAGCAGTTTACGACAGGCGGAGACCCAGTACTTC.

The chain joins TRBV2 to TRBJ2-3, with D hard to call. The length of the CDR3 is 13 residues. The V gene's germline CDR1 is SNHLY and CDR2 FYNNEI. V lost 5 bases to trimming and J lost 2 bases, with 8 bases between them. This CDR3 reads CASSFYSTDTQYF. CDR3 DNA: TGTGCCAGCAGTTTCTACTCCACAGATACGCAGTATTTT. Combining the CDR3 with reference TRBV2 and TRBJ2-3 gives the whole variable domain EPEVTQTPSHQVTQMGQEVILRCVPISNHLYFYWYRQILGQKVEFLVSFYNNEISEKSEIFDDQFSVERPDGSNFTLKIRSTKLEDSAMYFCASSFYSTDTQYFGPGTRLTVL.

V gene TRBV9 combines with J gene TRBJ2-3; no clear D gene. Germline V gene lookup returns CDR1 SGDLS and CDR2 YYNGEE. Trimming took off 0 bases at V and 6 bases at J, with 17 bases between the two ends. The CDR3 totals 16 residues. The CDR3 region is CASSVVAQIEWDTQYF. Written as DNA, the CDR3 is TGTGCCAGCAGCGTAGTAGCACAAATTGAGTGGGATACGCAGTATTTT.

The CDR3 bases are TGTGCCAGCAGTTTGTTGGGGACAGACACAGATACGCAGTATTTT. This translates into CASSLLGTDTDTQYF. The chain carries TRBV28 and TRBJ2-3, with 7 bases matching TRBD1. Germline V gives CDR1 MDHEN, CDR2 SYDVKM. The CDR3 is made up of 15 amino acids. V shed 3 bases, J shed 2 bases, and the junction held 5 bases outside the gene matches.

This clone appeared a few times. CDR3 in amino acids: CASSATSAYEQYF. CDR3 nucleotides: TGTGCCAGCAGCGCTACTAGCGCCTACGAGCAGTACTTC. This rearrangement joins TRBV11-2 to TRBJ2-7; 7 nucleotides line up with TRBD2. Unmatched junction bases numbered 3, after V lost 5 bases and J lost 2 bases. The CDR3 is 13 residues long. Germline CDR1 SGHAT, CDR2 FQNNGV.

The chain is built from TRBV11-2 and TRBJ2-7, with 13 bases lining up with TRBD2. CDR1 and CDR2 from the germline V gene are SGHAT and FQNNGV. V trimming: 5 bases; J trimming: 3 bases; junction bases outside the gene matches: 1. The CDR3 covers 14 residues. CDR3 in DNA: TGTGCCAGCAGCAGACTAGCGGGAGGCTACGAGCAGTACTTC. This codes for CASSRLAGGYEQYF.

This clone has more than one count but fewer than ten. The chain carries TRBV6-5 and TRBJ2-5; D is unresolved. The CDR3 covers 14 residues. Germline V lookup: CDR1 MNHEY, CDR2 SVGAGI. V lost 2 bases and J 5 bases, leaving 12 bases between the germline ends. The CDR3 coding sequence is TGTGCCAGCAGTTACGCTCGCGGCTTGGAGACCCAGTACTTC. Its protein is CASSYARGLETQYF.

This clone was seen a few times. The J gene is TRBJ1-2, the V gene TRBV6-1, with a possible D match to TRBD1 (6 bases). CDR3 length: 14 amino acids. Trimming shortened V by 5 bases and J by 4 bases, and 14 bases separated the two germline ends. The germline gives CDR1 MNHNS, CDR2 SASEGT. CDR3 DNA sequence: TGTGCCAGCAGTCTCTCCGGGACACCCTATGGCTACACCTTC. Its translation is CASSLSGTPYGYTF.